This T cell receptor beta chain was captured by sequencing in a study of T cells after yellow fever vaccination. V dropped 2 bases and J dropped 4; count of bases not matched to a gene: 5. The CDR3 is 15 amino acids. Germline CDR1 SGHKS, CDR2 YYEKEE (reference sequence). Study-wide results and caveats: Primary-vaccination clones mostly resurfaced post-booster (96% CD4, roughly 87% CD8). High-abundance clonotypes from the bulk population could contaminate FACS-sorted repertoires. The CD4 and CD8 compartments had a small share of their clonotypes in common.

TCRdb itself ran the 5' RACE reads through MiXCR, one entry per CDR3 protein. The profile shows about 340,000 distinct CDR3 sequences, over 8% of them singletons. Concerning this clonotype itself: Antigen unknown.

The rearrangement links TRBV5-5 to TRBJ2-1, with TRBD1 identical over 8 bases. The specimen comprised PBMCs, sampled on the day of the first yellow fever vaccination. The receptor was derived from a man aged 18 to 35 who received the YFV17D yellow fever vaccine. Written as DNA, the CDR3 is TGTGCCAGCAGCTTTGCAGGGGGCTTTTACAATGAGCAGTTCTTC. The encoded protein is CASSFAGGFYNEQFF.